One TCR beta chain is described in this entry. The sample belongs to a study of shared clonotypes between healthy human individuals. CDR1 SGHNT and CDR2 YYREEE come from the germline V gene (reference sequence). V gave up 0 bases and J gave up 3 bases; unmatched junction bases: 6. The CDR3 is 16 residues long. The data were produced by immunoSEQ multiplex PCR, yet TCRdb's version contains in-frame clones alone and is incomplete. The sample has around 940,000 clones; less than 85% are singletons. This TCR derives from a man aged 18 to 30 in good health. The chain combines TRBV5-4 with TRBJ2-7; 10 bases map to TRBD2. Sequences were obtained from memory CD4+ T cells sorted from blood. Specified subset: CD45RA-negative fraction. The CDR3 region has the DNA TGTGCCAGCAGCTTGGCCGCTAGCGGGAGAAGCTACGAGCAGTACTTC. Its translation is CASSLAASGRSYEQYF.